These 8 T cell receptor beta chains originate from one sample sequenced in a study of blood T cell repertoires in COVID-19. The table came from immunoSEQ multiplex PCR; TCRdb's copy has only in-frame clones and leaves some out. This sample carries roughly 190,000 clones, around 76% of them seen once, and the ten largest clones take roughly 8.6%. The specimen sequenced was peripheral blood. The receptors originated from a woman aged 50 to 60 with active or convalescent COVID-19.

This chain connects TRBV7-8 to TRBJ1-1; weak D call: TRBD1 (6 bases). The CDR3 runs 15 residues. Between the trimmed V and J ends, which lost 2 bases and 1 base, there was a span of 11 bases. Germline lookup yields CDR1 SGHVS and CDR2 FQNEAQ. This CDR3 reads CASSLSGVGNTEAFF. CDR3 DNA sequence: TGTGCCAGCAGCTTATCAGGGGTGGGGAACACTGAAGCTTTCTTT.

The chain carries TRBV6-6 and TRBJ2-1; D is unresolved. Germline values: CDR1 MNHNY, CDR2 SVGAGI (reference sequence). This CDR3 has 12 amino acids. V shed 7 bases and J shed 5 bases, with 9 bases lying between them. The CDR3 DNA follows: TGTGCCAGCAAACCTACAGACAATGAGCAGTTCTTC. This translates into CASKPTDNEQFF.

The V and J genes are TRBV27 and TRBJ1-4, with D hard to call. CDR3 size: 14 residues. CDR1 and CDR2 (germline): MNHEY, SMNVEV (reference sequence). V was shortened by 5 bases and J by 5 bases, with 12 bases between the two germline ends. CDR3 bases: TGTGCCAGCAGTCGGGGAAATGGGAATGAAAAACTGTTTTTT. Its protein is CASSRGNGNEKLFF.

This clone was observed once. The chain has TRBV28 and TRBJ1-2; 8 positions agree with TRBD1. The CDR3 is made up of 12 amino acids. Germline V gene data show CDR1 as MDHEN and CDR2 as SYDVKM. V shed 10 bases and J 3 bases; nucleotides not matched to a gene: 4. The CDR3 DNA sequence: TGTGCCATCGAGGACAGGGACTATGGCTACACCTTC. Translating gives CAIEDRDYGYTF.

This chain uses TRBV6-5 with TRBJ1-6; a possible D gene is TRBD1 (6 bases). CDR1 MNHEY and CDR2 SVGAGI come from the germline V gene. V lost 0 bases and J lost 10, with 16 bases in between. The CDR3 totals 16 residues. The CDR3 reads CASSYSRWGRRSPLHF. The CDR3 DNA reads TGTGCCAGCAGTTACTCAAGATGGGGGCGAAGGTCACCCCTCCACTTT.

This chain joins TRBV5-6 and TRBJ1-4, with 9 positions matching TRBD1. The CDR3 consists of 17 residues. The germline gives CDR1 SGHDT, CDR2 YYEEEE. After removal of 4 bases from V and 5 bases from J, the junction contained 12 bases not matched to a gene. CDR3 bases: TGTGCCAGCAGCGGAACAAAACCCGGGACAGGGAATGAAAAACTGTTTTTT. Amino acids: CASSGTKPGTGNEKLFF.

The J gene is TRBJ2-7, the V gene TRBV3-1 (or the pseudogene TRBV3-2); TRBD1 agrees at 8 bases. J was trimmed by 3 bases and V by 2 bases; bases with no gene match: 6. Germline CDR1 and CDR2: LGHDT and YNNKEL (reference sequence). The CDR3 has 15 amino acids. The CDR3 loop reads CASSQMGQAIYEQYF. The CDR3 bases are TGTGCCAGCAGCCAAATGGGACAGGCCATCTACGAGCAGTACTTC.

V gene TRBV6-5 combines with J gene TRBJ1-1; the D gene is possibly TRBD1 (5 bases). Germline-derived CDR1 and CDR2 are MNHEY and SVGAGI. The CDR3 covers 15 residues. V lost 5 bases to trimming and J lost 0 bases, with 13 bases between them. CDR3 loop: CASSRPGGLNTEAFF. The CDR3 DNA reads TGTGCCAGCAGTCGGCCCGGGGGTCTGAACACTGAAGCTTTCTTT.